The 24 T cell receptor beta chains below come from one sample, sequenced in a study of Graves' ophthalmopathy and Graves' hyperthyroidism. As the template, RNA transcripts were used to amplify TCR beta CDR3 regions. After a first-round RT-PCR with HTBI primers, a second-round multiplex PCR was run. MiXCR, run by TCRdb on the multiplex PCR reads, gives a single entry per CDR3 protein. The table has hundreds of thousands of distinct CDR3 sequences, approximately 40% seen once. Sequenced input: peripheral blood. The receptors shown here come from an adult man with Graves' ophthalmopathy.

Worth noting for this clonotype: Given a much more abundant clone one base away, this may be a read error. A read error is likely, as this CDR3 ends without the conserved phenylalanine or tryptophan. This chain uses TRBV7-2 with TRBJ1-1; D gene unclear. There are 15 residues in the CDR3. Germline V gene lookup returns CDR1 SGHTA and CDR2 FQGNSA. Trimming removed 1 base at V and 0 bases at J, with 9 bases between. CDR3 nucleotide sequence: TGTGCCAGCAGCTTAGAGGCAGTCATGAACACTGAAGCTTTCCTT. Its protein is CASSLEAVMNTEAFL.

This chain links TRBV4-1 with TRBJ1-4; 9 bases line up with TRBD1. V shed 3 bases, J shed 10 bases, and the junction held 12 bases outside the gene matches. The CDR3 covers 16 residues. Germline lookup yields CDR1 MGHRA and CDR2 YSYEKL. CDR3 coding DNA: TGCGCCAGCAGCCACCCTCTCCGGGACAGGGAGGTAAAACTGTTTTTT. Its protein is CASSHPLRDREVKLFF.

This clonotype was observed a handful of times. The chain employs TRBV19 and TRBJ2-5; perhaps TRBD2 as D (5 bases). Germline CDR1 is LNHDA and CDR2 is SQIVND (reference sequence). The CDR3 covers 13 residues. Between the trimmed V and J ends, which lost 5 bases and 5 bases, there was a span of 12 bases. The CDR3 sequence is CASSGTSMETQYF. DNA for the CDR3: TGTGCCAGTAGTGGTACTAGTATGGAGACCCAGTACTTC.

This clonotype occurred a few times. An end of the junction does not agree with germline; a read error may underlie this. This rearrangement joins TRBV2 to TRBJ2-7; D possibly corresponds to TRBD2 (6 bases). The DNA end is more similar to TRBJ2-1, so the J call may be wrong. Germline loops: CDR1 SNHLY, CDR2 FYNNEI. The CDR3 contains 13 residues. The CDR3: CAISDSGYNEQFF. The CDR3 DNA reads as TGTGCCATCAGTGATAGCGGCTACAATGAGCAGTTCTTC.

The J gene is TRBJ1-6, the V gene TRBV7-2; D remains unclear. The CDR3 covers 12 residues. V lost 3 bases, J lost 9 bases, and 6 bases lay in between. From germline, CDR1 is SGHTA and CDR2 FQGNSA. The CDR3 reads CASSFFSSPLHF. The CDR3 bases are TGTGCCAGCAGCTTCTTTTCTTCACCCCTCCACTTT.

This clonotype was observed a handful of times. The chain is built from TRBV2 and TRBJ1-2; 7 nucleotides align to TRBD1. CDR1 is SNHLY and CDR2 is FYNNEI in the germline V gene. Unmatched junction bases numbered 11, after V lost 4 bases and J lost 6 bases. This CDR3 has 15 amino acids. CDR3 nucleotides: TGTGCCAGCAGTGGAGGTAGGGGGCCCAGGGATGGCTACACCTTC. Translated, it gives CASSGGRGPRDGYTF.

This clonotype was observed at least ten times. The V call is TRBV2, the J call TRBJ2-5, with D perhaps matching TRBD1 or TRBD2 (5 bases each). Germline V gives CDR1 SNHLY, CDR2 FYNNEI. The CDR3 sequence is 12 residues long. With 3 bases removed from V and 7 bases from J, the gap between germline ends came to 9 bases. The CDR3 sequence is CASSDRETTQYF. The CDR3 DNA sequence: TGTGCCAGCAGTGACAGGGAGACGACCCAGTACTTC.

In its sample, this clonotype was seen many times. V usage is TRBV29-1 and J usage is TRBJ2-5; possibly TRBD2 for D (6 bases). V lost 1 base and J lost 13, with 22 bases in between. CDR1 and CDR2 from the germline V gene are SQVTM and ANQGSEA. The CDR3 spans 14 residues. The CDR3 nucleotides are TGCAGCGTTGAAGCTTTGGGGCGGGGTCAGGGCCTGTACTTC. Its translation: CSVEALGRGQGLYF.

This clonotype has a handful of counts. The chain joins TRBV7-9 to TRBJ2-7; D is uncertain. V gave up 2 bases and J gave up 1 base, with 12 bases separating them. CDR3 length: 15 residues. CDR1 and CDR2 from the germline V gene are SEHNR and FQNEAQ (reference sequence). The CDR3 nucleotides are TGTGCCAGCAGCTTAAATTTAGGCAGTTCCTACGAGCAGTACTTC. Translated: CASSLNLGSSYEQYF.

Details on this clonotype: A read error may account for a junction end that differs from germline. The chain has TRBV15 and TRBJ2-2; D remains unclear. Germline CDR1 LNHNV, CDR2 YYDKDF (reference sequence). The CDR3 is 15 residues long. The CDR3 DNA is TGTGCCTCCAGCAGAGAGCCGGGCGACACCGGGGAGCTGTTTTTT. Protein: CASSREPGDTGELFF.

With respect to this clonotype: At one of its ends the junction is not consistent with the germline gene, which may arise from a read error. V gene TRBV15 combines with J gene TRBJ2-5, with unresolved D. The CDR3 has 9 residues. The germline V gene encodes CDR1 LNHNV and CDR2 YYDKDF (reference sequence). The DNA of the CDR3 is TGTGCCACCAGCAGAGACCCCGGATTC. Its translation is CATSRDPGF.

This clonotype was counted ten times or more. This sequence joins TRBV10-3 and TRBJ2-7; D possibly corresponds to TRBD1 (5 bases). Trimming shortened V by 8 bases and J by 3 bases, and 20 bases separated the two germline ends. Germline lookup yields CDR1 ENHRY and CDR2 SYGVKD. The CDR3 runs to 15 residues. Here the CDR3 DNA reads TGTGCCATCTCAAGGACACAAGGGGTGGGCTACGAGCAGTACTTC. This sequence encodes CAISRTQGVGYEQYF.

The chain has TRBV25-1 and TRBJ1-2; 7 bases are a match to TRBD1. In germline, CDR1 is MGHDK, CDR2 SYGVNS. V trimming: 8 bases; J trimming: 5 bases; junction bases outside the gene matches: 8. The CDR3 totals 13 residues. The CDR3 is CASYGRGSYGYTF. In DNA, the CDR3 is TGTGCCAGCTACGGCAGGGGGAGTTATGGCTACACCTTC.

This clonotype was seen many times. V gene TRBV7-6 combines with J gene TRBJ2-2; D remains unclear. This CDR3 has 14 amino acids. Germline CDR1 and CDR2: SGHVS and FNYEAQ. V was pared by 1 base and J by 4 bases, with 7 bases between. For the CDR3, the DNA is TGTGCCAGCAGCTTAGTGATGCCCACCGGGGAGCTGTTTTTT. It is translated as CASSLVMPTGELFF.

At least ten counts were recorded for this clonotype. The chain has TRBV25-1 and TRBJ1-5, with D unresolved. V was clipped by 8 bases and J by 6 bases, with 20 bases between them. This CDR3 comprises 15 residues. Germline CDR1 MGHDK, CDR2 SYGVNS. The CDR3, as DNA: TGTGCCAGCTCCCCGTGGGCTCCGGAGGGTCAGCCCCAGCATTTT. It specifies CASSPWAPEGQPQHF.

The V gene is TRBV29-1, the J gene TRBJ1-2; D is undetermined. Germline CDR1 reads SQVTM; CDR2 reads ANQGSEA. V lost 7 bases and J 6 bases, leaving 12 bases between the germline ends. This CDR3 contains 11 residues. The CDR3: CSAKNGDGYTF. In DNA form, the CDR3 reads TGCAGCGCGAAGAACGGTGATGGCTACACCTTC.

CDR3 nucleotides: TGTGCCAGCTCACCACAGCGGGACCAAGAGACCCAGTACTTC. Translation gives CASSPQRDQETQYF. The chain joins TRBV14 to TRBJ2-5, with a tentative D call TRBD2 (6 bases). Germline V gene lookup returns CDR1 SGHDN and CDR2 FVKESK. The CDR3 length is 14 residues. Trimming took 8 bases from V and 0 from J, leaving 13 bases between them.

This clonotype was found a few times. The chain links TRBV20-1 to TRBJ1-1; D unclear. V lost 1 base and J 11 bases, leaving 11 bases between the germline ends. This CDR3 is built from 11 residues. Germline CDR1 is DFQATT and CDR2 is SNEGSKA (reference sequence). The CDR3 spells CSARVGYWAFF. CDR3 DNA: TGCAGTGCTAGAGTTGGGTATTGGGCTTTCTTT.

With respect to this clonotype: At one of its ends the junction is not consistent with the germline gene, which may arise from a read error. This sequence joins TRBV7-9 and TRBJ2-5; the D gene could be TRBD1 or TRBD2 (5 bases each). The CDR3 covers 11 residues. Germline V gene lookup returns CDR1 SEHNR and CDR2 FQNEAQ (reference sequence). The CDR3 region has the DNA TGTGCCAGCAGCTCTGGGGGTCAGCCCCTCTTC. Amino acid sequence: CASSSGGQPLF.

The chain carries TRBV12-3 or TRBV12-4 and TRBJ2-7, with a tentative D call TRBD2 (5 bases). The germline V and J ends were trimmed by 5 bases and 9 bases, with 14 bases remaining between them. The CDR3 has 12 residues. The CDR3 DNA is TGTGCCAGCAGTACCGGGCCTAGCTGGCAGTACTTC. Residues: CASSTGPSWQYF.

This clonotype turned up a few times. The chain links TRBV24-1 to TRBJ1-5, with TRBD1 matching 7 bases. Germline-derived CDR1 and CDR2 are KGHDR and SFDVKD. The CDR3 consists of 14 residues. Germline trimming cut 5 bases from V and 7 bases from J; bases unmatched to any gene: 7. CDR3: CATSADRVGQPQHF. The CDR3, as DNA: TGTGCCACCAGTGCCGACAGGGTGGGGCAGCCCCAGCATTTT.

The V call is TRBV28, the J call TRBJ1-1; 7 bases are a match to TRBD1. The length of the CDR3 is 16 residues. After removal of 6 bases from V and 4 bases from J, the junction contained 14 bases not matched to a gene. CDR1 and CDR2 (germline): MDHEN, SYDVKM. The CDR3 nucleotides read TGTGCCAGCAGACCTCAAACAGGACAGGTCATCACTGAAGCTTTCTTT. Translating gives CASRPQTGQVITEAFF.

The rearrangement joins TRBV11-2 to TRBJ1-4, with a possible D match to TRBD1 (5 bases). V was trimmed by 6 bases and J by 7 bases, leaving 18 bases between them. The CDR3 spans 15 residues. Germline CDR1 reads SGHAT; CDR2 reads FQNNGV. The CDR3 nucleotides read TGTGCCAGCAGTGCTATCAGGGCCGGGCGTGAAAAACTGTTTTTT. It codes for CASSAIRAGREKLFF.

The chain couples TRBV15 to TRBJ1-3; no clear D gene. Trimming left V 4 bases short and J 9 bases short, with 7 bases between. Germline CDR1 reads LNHNV; CDR2 reads YYDKDF (reference sequence). The length of the CDR3 is 11 residues. The CDR3 loop reads CATSIRSTIYF. Written as DNA, the CDR3 is TGTGCCACCAGCATCCGGAGCACCATATATTTT.